The next 4 T cell receptor beta chains were all read from a single sample in a study of blood T cell repertoires in COVID-19. Data came from immunoSEQ multiplex PCR; TCRdb stores just in-frame clones and leaves some out. This sample has some 330,000 clones, with around 87% found just once. Sequencing was performed on PBMCs or T cells enriched from blood (not recorded which). The receptors originated from a man aged 35 to 55 in a cohort exposed to, infected with or recovered from COVID-19 (not recorded which).

The chain combines TRBV5-5 with TRBJ2-3; D is uncertain. Germline V gene data show CDR1 as SGHKS and CDR2 as YYEKEE (reference sequence). Trimming stripped 6 bases from V and 1 base from J, with 15 bases between. This CDR3 is built from 15 residues. CDR3: CASNRGPLGTDTQYF. The CDR3 DNA follows: TGTGCCAGCAACCGCGGCCCCCTGGGCACAGATACGCAGTATTTT. Variable domain in full (rest from reference TRBV5-5 and TRBJ2-3): DAGVTQSPTHLIKTRGQQVTLRCSPISGHKSVSWYQQVLGQGPQFIFQYYEKEERGRGNFPDRFSARQFPNYSSELNVNALLLGDSALYLCASNRGPLGTDTQYFGPGTRLTVL.

The gene calls are TRBV27 and TRBJ1-2, with 7 bases fitting TRBD1. Germline values: CDR1 MNHEY, CDR2 SMNVEV (reference sequence). V gave up 5 bases and J gave up 4 bases; unmatched junction bases: 16. This CDR3 has 17 amino acids. CDR3 bases: TGTGCCAGCAGTCCCTACAGGGGAACCTCTTTTATCTATGGCTACACCTTC. This codes for CASSPYRGTSFIYGYTF.

This rearrangement joins TRBV7-9 to TRBJ2-1; the match to TRBD2 covers 11 bases. In germline, CDR1 is SEHNR, CDR2 FQNEAQ (reference sequence). The CDR3 is made up of 16 amino acids. The V segment lost 5 bases and the J segment 9 bases; nucleotides outside the gene matches: 12. The CDR3 region has the DNA TGTGCCAGCAGCCCCGGGGCTCCGACTAGCGGGATTGAGCAGTTCTTC. This translates into CASSPGAPTSGIEQFF.

This clone was counted a single time. This chain connects TRBV4-2 to TRBJ1-5, with D perhaps TRBD1 (6 bases). CDR3 length: 16 amino acids. Between the trimmed V and J ends, which lost 1 base and 2 bases, there was a span of 12 bases. Germline CDR1 is LGHNA and CDR2 is YNFKEQ. This chain's CDR3 is CASSQVGGVGNQPQHF. For the CDR3, the DNA is TGTGCCAGCAGCCAAGTAGGGGGGGTGGGCAATCAGCCCCAGCATTTT.